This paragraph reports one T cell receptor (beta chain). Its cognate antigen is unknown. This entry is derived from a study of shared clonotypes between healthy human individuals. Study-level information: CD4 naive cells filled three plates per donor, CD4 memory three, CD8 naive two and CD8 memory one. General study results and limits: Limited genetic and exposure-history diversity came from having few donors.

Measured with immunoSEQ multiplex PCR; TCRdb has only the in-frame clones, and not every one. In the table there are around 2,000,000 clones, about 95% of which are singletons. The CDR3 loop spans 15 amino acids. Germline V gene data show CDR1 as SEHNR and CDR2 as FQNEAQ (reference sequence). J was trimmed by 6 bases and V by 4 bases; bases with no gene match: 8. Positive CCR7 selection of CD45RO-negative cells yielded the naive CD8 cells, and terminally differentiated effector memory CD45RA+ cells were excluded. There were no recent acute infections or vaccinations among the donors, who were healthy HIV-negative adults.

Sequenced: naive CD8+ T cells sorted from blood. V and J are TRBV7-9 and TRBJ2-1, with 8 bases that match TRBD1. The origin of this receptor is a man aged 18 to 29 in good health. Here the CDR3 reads CASSSVDREINEQFF. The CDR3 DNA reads TGTGCCAGCAGCTCTGTGGACAGGGAAATCAATGAGCAGTTCTTC.